These 11 T cell receptor beta chains were sequenced from one sample in a study of CD8 T cells in ankylosing spondylitis (dated by TCRdb to 2017 to 2019). Their antigens are not known. Library generation was performed with 5' RACE. This sample was sequenced with an Illumina HiSeq 2500. TCRdb reworked the public reads: Q25 trimming with fastp, MiXCR clone assembly, productive beta chains retained. Each entry merges the rows of one CDR3 protein and shows their most common DNA and genes. This sample lists 400,000 to 450,000 distinct CDR3 sequences; roughly 18% were detected once. 0.95% to 1.1% of the sample comes from the top ten. Findings and caveats that apply to the study as a whole: A TCR beta motif made up of eight or nine highly homologous amino acid variants appeared to be characteristic of blood from ankylosing spondylitis patients.

Specimen: blood, either unsorted or a sorted T cell fraction (not recorded which). These receptors originate from a male donor with ankylosing spondylitis.

The chain uses TRBV5-6 and TRBJ2-7; D is uncertain. Trimming shortened V by 2 bases and J by 3 bases, and 6 bases separated the two germline ends. This CDR3 is 12 amino acids long. The germline CDR1 and CDR2 sequences are SGHDT and YYEEEE. As DNA, the CDR3 is TGTGCCAGCAGCTTCGGAGACTACGAGCAGTACTTC. Translated: CASSFGDYEQYF.

This clonotype occurred many times. This rearrangement joins TRBV5-1 to TRBJ2-1; 8 nucleotides match TRBD2. V gave up 5 bases and J gave up 0 bases; unmatched junction bases: 4. CDR1 is SGHRS, CDR2 YFSETQ, per germline. The CDR3 covers 15 residues. The CDR3 coding sequence is TGCGCCAGCAGGTTTACTAGCGGCTCCTACAATGAGCAGTTCTTC. As protein: CASRFTSGSYNEQFF.

Only a few counts were recorded for this clonotype. V is TRBV12-3 or TRBV12-4 and J is TRBJ2-1, with TRBD2 identical over 7 bases. The CDR3 sequence is 15 residues long. Trimming at V came to 4 bases and at J to 5 bases, leaving 8 bases not matched to a gene. CDR3 sequence reads: CASSSSSGAHNEQFF. The CDR3 DNA sequence: TGTGCCAGCAGTTCATCCAGCGGGGCCCACAATGAGCAGTTCTTC.

This clonotype was found a few times. The rearrangement uses TRBV20-1 and TRBJ1-4; D gene unclear. CDR3 length equals 14 residues. V shed 0 bases and J shed 5 bases, with 10 bases lying between them. Germline V CDR1 and CDR2: DFQATT, SNEGSKA (reference sequence). This chain's CDR3 is CSARDIQLNEKLFF. The CDR3 nucleotides read TGCAGTGCTAGAGATATTCAGCTGAATGAAAAACTGTTTTTT.

J is TRBJ1-5 and V is TRBV15, with D unresolved. V was trimmed by 1 base and J by 7 bases, leaving 11 bases between them. The CDR3 is 14 amino acids. Germline V gene sequence: CDR1 LNHNV, CDR2 YYDKDF (reference sequence). Written as DNA, the CDR3 is TGTGCCACCAGCAGAGGAGGTCCGGAGCAGCCCCAGCATTTT. It translates to CATSRGGPEQPQHF.

V usage is TRBV4-2 and J usage is TRBJ2-3; 11 bases fit TRBD2. The CDR3 has 16 amino acids. The ends lost 1 base at V and 8 bases at J; junction bases unmatched: 8. CDR1 is LGHNA and CDR2 is YNFKEQ in the germline V gene. CDR3 protein: CASSQGAGTSGSTQYF. CDR3 DNA: TGTGCCAGCAGCCAAGGGGCAGGGACTAGCGGTAGTACGCAGTATTTT.

This clonotype was counted a few times. The chain carries TRBV21-1 and TRBJ2-7; the D segment call TRBD1 is taken from the table without a DNA check. TRBV21-1 is labeled a pseudogene. The CDR3 is 16 residues long. As DNA, the CDR3 is TGTGCCAGCAGCAAAGCCGACGGAGACAGGCCCTACGAGCAGTACTTC. It translates to CASSKADGDRPYEQYF.

Only a few counts were recorded for this clonotype. This CDR3 is CSAYQTVNYEQYF. CDR3 sequence (DNA): TGCAGTGCCTACCAGACAGTTAACTACGAGCAGTACTTC. The chain has TRBV20-1 and TRBJ2-7; D perhaps matches TRBD1 (5 bases). The germline gives CDR1 DFQATT, CDR2 SNEGSKA (reference sequence). The CDR3 consists of 13 residues. The V end lost 6 bases, the J end lost 3 bases, and 15 bases lay between the germline ends.

Relative to its sample, this clonotype is medium-sized (0.01 to 0.1%). The chain recombines TRBV20-1 with TRBJ1-5; D is ambiguous. This CDR3 region has 14 residues. Germline V lookup: CDR1 DFQATT, CDR2 SNEGSKA (reference sequence). V was shortened by 1 base and J by 7 bases, with 14 bases between the two germline ends. CDR3 bases: TGCAGTGCTAGAGGGGGAGAGGGAGGACAGCCCCAGCATTTT. Amino acids: CSARGGEGGQPQHF.

This clonotype was seen a handful of times. This sequence joins TRBV20-1 and TRBJ2-3; 12 bases are shared with TRBD2. Germline V lookup: CDR1 DFQATT, CDR2 SNEGSKA (reference sequence). Trimming at V came to 5 bases and at J to 5 bases, leaving 5 bases not matched to a gene. The CDR3 contains 14 residues. CDR3 loop: CSARLAGVLDTQYF. CDR3 DNA sequence: TGCAGTGCTCGACTAGCGGGAGTGTTAGATACGCAGTATTTT.

V usage is TRBV11-2 and J usage is TRBJ1-4, with D hard to call. V lost 1 base to trimming and J lost 0 bases, with 15 bases between them. The CDR3 spans 18 residues. From germline, CDR1 is SGHAT and CDR2 FQNNGV. The CDR3 DNA sequence: TGTGCCAGCAGCTTAGTGTCCCCGGCAACTGCAACTAATGAAAAACTGTTTTTT. Its protein is CASSLVSPATATNEKLFF.